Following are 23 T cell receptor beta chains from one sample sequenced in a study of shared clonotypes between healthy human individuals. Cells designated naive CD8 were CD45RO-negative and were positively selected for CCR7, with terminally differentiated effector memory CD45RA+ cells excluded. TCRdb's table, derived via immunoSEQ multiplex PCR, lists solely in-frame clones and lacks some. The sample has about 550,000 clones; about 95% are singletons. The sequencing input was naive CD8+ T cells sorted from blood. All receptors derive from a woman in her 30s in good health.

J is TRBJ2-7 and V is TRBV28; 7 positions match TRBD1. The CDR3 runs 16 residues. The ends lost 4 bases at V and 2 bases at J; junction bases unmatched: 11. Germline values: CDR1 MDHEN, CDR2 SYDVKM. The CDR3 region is CASSSGQSKLTYEQYF. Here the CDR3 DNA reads TGTGCCAGCAGTTCGGGACAGTCGAAACTAACCTACGAGCAGTACTTC.

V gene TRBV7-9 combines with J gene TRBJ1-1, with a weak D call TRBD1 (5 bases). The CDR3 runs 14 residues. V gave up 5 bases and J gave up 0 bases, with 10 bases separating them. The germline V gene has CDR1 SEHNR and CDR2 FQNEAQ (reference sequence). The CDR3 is CASSPREMNTEAFF. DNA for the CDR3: TGTGCCAGCAGCCCCAGGGAGATGAACACTGAAGCTTTCTTT.

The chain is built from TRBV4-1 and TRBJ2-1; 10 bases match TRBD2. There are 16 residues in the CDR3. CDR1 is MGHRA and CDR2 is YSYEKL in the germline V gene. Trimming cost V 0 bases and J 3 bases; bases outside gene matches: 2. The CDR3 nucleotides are TGCGCCAGCAGCCAAGAGGGACTAGCGCTCTACAATGAGCAGTTCTTC. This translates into CASSQEGLALYNEQFF.

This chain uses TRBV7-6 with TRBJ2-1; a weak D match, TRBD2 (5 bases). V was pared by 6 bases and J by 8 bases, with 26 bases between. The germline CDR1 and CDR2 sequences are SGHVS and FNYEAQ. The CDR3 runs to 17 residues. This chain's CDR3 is CASSPTGRGTDGDEQFF. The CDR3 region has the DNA TGTGCCAGCAGTCCCACGGGCCGGGGAACAGACGGGGATGAGCAGTTCTTC. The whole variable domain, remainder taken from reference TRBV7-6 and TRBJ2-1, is GAGVSQSPRYKVTKRGQDVALRCDPISGHVSLYWYRQALGQGPEFLTYFNYEAQQDKSGLPNDRFSAERPEGSISTLTIQRTEQRDSAMYRCASSPTGRGTDGDEQFFGPGTRLTVL.

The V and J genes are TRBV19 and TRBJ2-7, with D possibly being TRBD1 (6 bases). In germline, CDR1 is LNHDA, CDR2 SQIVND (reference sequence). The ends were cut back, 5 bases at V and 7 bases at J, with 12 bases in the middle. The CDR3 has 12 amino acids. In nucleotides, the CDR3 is TGTGCCAGTAGTTCCACAGGGTGGGAGCAGTACTTC. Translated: CASSSTGWEQYF.

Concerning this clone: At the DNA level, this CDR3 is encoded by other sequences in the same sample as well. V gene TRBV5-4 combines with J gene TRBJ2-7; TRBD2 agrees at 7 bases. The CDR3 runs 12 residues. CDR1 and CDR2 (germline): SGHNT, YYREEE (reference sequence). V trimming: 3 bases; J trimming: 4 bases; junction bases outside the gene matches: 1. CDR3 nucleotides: TGTGCCAGCAGCTCGGGGGGTTACGAGCAGTACTTC. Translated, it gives CASSSGGYEQYF.

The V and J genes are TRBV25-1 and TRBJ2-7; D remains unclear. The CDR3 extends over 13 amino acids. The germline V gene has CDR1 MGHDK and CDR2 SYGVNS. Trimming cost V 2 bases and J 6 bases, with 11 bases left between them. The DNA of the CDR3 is TGTGCCAGCAGTGAAGGGCGTATTTCCGAGCAGTACTTC. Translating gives CASSEGRISEQYF.

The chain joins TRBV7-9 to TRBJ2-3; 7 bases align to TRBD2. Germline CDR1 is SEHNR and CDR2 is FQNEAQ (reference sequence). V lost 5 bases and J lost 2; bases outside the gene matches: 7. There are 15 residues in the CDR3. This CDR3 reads CASSPGTTFTDTQYF. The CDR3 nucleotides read TGTGCCAGCAGCCCCGGGACTACTTTCACAGATACGCAGTATTTT. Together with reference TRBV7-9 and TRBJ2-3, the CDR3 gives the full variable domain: DTGVSQNPRHKITKRGQNVTFRCDPISEHNRLYWYRQTLGQGPEFLTYFQNEAQLEKSRLLSDRFSAERPKGSFSTLEIQRTEQGDSAMYLCASSPGTTFTDTQYFGPGTRLTVL.

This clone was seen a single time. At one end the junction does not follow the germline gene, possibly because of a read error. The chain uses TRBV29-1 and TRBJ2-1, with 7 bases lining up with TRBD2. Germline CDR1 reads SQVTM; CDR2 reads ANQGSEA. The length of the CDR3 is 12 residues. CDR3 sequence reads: CSVEKRLAELLF. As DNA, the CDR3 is TGCAGCGTTGAAAAGCGACTAGCCGAGTTACTCTTC.

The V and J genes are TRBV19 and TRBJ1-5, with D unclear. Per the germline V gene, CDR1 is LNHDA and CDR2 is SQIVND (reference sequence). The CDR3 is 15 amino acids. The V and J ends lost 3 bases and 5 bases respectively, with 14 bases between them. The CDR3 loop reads CASSILAGSYQPQHF. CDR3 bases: TGTGCCAGTAGTATTCTGGCAGGATCCTATCAGCCCCAGCATTTT. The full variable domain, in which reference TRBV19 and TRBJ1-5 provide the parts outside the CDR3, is DGGITQSPKYLFRKEGQNVTLSCEQNLNHDAMYWYRQDPGQGLRLIYYSQIVNDFQKGDIAEGYSVSREKKESFPLTVTSAQKNPTAFYLCASSILAGSYQPQHFGDGTRLSIL.

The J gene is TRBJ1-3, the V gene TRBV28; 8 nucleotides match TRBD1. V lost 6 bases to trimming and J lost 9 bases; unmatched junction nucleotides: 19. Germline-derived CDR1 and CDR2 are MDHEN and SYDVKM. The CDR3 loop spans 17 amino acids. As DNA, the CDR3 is TGTGCCAGCAGCCCGATTCTAAGTGACAGGGGCCCCGCCACCATATATTTT. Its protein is CASSPILSDRGPATIYF.

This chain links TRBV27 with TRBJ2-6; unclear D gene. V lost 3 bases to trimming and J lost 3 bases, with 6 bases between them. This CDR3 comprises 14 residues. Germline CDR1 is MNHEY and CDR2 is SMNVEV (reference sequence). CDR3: CASSFAIGANVLTF. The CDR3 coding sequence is TGTGCCAGCAGTTTCGCCATTGGGGCCAACGTCCTGACTTTC.

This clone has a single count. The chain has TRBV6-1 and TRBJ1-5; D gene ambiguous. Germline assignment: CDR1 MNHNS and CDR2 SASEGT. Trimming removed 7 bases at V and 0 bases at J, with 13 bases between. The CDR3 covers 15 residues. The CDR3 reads CASIKGTFSNQPQHF. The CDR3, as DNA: TGTGCCAGCATAAAAGGTACCTTTAGCAATCAGCCCCAGCATTTT.

The CDR3, as DNA: TGTGCCAGTAGCGCCGCAGGGTTCTCCTACGAGCAGTACTTC. Protein product: CASSAAGFSYEQYF. This chain uses TRBV19 with TRBJ2-7; TRBD1 is a possible D gene (5 bases). CDR1 LNHDA and CDR2 SQIVND come from the germline V gene (reference sequence). The CDR3 runs 14 residues. V lost 6 bases and J 0 bases, leaving 12 bases between the germline ends.

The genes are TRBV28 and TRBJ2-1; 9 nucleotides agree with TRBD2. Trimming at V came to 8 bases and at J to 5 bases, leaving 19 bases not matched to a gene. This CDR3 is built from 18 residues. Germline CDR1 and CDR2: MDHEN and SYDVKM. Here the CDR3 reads CASAGGEGVAGADNEQFF. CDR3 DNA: TGTGCCAGCGCGGGGGGAGAGGGGGTAGCGGGAGCGGACAATGAGCAGTTCTTC.

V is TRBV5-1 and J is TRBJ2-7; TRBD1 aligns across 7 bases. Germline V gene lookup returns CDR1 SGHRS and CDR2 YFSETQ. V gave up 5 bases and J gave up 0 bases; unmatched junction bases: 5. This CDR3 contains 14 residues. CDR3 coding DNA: TGCGCCAGCAGACTAGGGGGCCTCTCCTACGAGCAGTACTTC. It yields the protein CASRLGGLSYEQYF.

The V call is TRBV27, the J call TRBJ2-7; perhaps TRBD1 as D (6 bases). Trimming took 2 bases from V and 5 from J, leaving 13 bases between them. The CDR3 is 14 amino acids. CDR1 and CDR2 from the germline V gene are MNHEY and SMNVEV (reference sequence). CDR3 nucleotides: TGTGCCAGCAGTTTAAGGGGGATTAACAACGAGCAGTACTTC. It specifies CASSLRGINNEQYF.

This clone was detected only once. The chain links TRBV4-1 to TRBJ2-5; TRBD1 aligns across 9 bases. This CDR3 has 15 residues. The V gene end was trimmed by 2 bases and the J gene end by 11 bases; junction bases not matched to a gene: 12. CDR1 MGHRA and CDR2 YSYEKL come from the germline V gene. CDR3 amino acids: CASSQPGTGTGEQYF. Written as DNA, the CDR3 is TGCGCCAGCAGCCAACCTGGGACAGGGACGGGTGAGCAGTACTTC.

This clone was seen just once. The CDR3 DNA sequence: TGTGCCAGCTCCCTGGACGGCTACAATGAGCAGTTCTTC. This encodes CASSLDGYNEQFF. The rearrangement joins TRBV18 to TRBJ2-1; no definite D call. The CDR3 length is 13 residues. V lost 6 bases, J lost 3 bases, and 9 bases lay in between. The germline V gene encodes CDR1 KGHSH and CDR2 LQKENI. Based on the CDR3 plus reference TRBV18 and TRBJ2-1, the full variable domain is NAGVMQNPRHLVRRRGQEARLRCSPMKGHSHVYWYRQLPEEGLKFMVYLQKENIIDESGMPKERFSAEFPKEGPSILRIQQVVRGDSAAYFCASSLDGYNEQFFGPGTRLTVL.

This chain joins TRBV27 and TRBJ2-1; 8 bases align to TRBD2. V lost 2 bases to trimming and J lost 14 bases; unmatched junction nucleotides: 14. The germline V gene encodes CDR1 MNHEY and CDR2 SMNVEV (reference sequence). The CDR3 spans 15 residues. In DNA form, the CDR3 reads TGTGCCAGCAGTTTAATATGGACTAGCTCGAGGCGAGAGTTCTTC. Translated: CASSLIWTSSRREFF.

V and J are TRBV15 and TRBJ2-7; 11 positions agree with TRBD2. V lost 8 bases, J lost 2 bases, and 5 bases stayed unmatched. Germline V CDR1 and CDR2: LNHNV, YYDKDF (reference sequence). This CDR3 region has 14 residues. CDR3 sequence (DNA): TGTGCCACCTCCCAACTAGCGGGGGCCTACGAGCAGTACTTC. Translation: CATSQLAGAYEQYF.

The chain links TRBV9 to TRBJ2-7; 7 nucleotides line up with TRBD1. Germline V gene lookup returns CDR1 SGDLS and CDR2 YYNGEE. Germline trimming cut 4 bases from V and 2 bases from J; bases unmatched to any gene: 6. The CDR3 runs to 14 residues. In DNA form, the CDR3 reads TGTGCCAGCAGCCCCCAGACAGGGACCTACGAGCAGTACTTC. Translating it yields CASSPQTGTYEQYF.

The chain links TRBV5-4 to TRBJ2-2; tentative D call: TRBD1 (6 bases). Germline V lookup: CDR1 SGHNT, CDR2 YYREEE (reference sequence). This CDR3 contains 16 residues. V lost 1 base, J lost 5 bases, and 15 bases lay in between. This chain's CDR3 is CASSLYGERGTGELFF. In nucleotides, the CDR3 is TGTGCCAGCAGCTTGTACGGGGAGAGGGGGACCGGGGAGCTGTTTTTT.